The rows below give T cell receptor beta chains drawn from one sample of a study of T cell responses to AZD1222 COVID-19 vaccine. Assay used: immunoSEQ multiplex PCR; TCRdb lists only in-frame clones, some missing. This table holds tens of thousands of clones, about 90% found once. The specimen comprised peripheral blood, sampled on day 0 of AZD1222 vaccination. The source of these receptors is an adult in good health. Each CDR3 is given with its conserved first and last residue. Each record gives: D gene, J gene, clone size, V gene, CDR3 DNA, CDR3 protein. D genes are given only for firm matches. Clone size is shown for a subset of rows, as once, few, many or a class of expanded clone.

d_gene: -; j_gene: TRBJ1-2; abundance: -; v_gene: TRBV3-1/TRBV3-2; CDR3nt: TGTGCCAGCAGCGATTATCGGGTGAACTATGGCTACACCTTC; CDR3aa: CASSDYRVNYGYTF
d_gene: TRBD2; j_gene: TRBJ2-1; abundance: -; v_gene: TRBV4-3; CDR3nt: TGCGCCAGCAGCCAAAATCAAAGGACTAGCGGGAGCTACAATGAGCAGTTCTTC; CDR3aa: CASSQNQRTSGSYNEQFF
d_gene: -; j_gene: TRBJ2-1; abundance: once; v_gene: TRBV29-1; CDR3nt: TGCAGCGTCAGGTGGGCCTTGGGGCACAATGAGCAGTTCTTC; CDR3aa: CSVRWALGHNEQFF
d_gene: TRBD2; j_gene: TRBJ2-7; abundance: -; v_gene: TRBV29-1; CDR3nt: TGCAGCGTTGTCCTCTCGGGGGGTAGCGGGAGGTCTTCCTACGAGCAGTACTTC; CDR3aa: CSVVLSGGSGRSSYEQYF
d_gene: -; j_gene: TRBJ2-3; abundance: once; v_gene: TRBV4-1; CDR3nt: TGCGCCAGCAGACCAGGCATGAGGGGGTCGAAAACAGATACGCAGTATTTT; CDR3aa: CASRPGMRGSKTDTQYF
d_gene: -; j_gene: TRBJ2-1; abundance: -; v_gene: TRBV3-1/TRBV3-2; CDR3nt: TGTGCCAGCAGCCATACTGCGGCTCAAAATGAGCAGTTCTTC; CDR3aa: CASSHTAAQNEQFF
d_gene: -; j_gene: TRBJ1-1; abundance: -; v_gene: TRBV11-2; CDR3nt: TGTGCCAGCAGCTTAGTCCCGATCACTGAAGCTTTCTTT; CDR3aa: CASSLVPITEAFF
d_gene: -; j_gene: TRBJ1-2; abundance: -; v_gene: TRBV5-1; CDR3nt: TGCGCCAGCAGCTTGGGGGAGCAGGGCCTATATGGCTACACCTTC; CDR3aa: CASSLGEQGLYGYTF
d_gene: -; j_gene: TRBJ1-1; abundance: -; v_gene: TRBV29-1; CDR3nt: TGCAGCGTTGAGAGGCTGATGAACACTGAAGCTTTCTTT; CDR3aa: CSVERLMNTEAFF
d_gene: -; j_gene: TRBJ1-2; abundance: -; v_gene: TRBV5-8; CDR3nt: TGTGCCAGCAGCTTGGACAGCAGCTATGGCTACACCTTC; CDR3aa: CASSLDSSYGYTF
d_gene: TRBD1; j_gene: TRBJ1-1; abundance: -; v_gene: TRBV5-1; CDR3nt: TGCGCCAGCAGCTTGGATGGACAGGTCACTGAAGCTTTCTTT; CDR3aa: CASSLDGQVTEAFF
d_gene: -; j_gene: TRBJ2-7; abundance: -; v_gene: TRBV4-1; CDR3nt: TGCGCCAGCAGCCAGGTTACCCAGATCTACGAGCAGTACTTC; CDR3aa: CASSQVTQIYEQYF
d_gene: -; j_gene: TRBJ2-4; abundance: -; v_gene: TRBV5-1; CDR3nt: TGCGCCAGCAGCTTGGACCACCTGGCGGCCAAAAACATTCAGTACTTC; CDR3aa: CASSLDHLAAKNIQYF
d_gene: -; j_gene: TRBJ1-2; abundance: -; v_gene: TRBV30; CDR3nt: TGTGCCTGGAGTGCTCCGGGAAATAGGGGCTACACCTTC; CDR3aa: CAWSAPGNRGYTF
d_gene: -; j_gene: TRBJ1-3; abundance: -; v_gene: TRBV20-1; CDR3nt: TGCAGTGCTAGTCCTAGGACAGACCCCTCTGGAAACACCATATATTTT; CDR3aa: CSASPRTDPSGNTIYF